These 13 T cell receptor beta chains share one sample of origin, sequenced in a study of cytomegalovirus exposure and HLA in healthy donors. It was with 60 Vbeta and 13 Jbeta primers that the PCR ran. Clones were read by immunoSEQ multiplex PCR, and TCRdb kept only the in-frame ones, dropping some. Of 60,000 or so clones listed, roughly 90% are singletons. Source material: PBMCs. The receptors come from a man aged 25-40 years in good health and CMV-seropositive.

V is TRBV19 and J is TRBJ1-4, with D tentatively TRBD1 (6 bases). Between the trimmed V and J ends, which lost 5 bases and 7 bases, there was a span of 17 bases. The CDR3 sequence is 15 residues long. Germline CDR1 reads LNHDA; CDR2 reads SQIVND (reference sequence). CDR3 DNA sequence: TGTGCCAGTAGTCGAGCCAGGGAAGGGGGTGAAAAACTGTTTTTT. As protein: CASSRAREGGEKLFF.

This rearrangement joins TRBV5-5 to TRBJ2-5; 10 nucleotides match TRBD2. After removal of 2 bases from V and 4 bases from J, the junction contained 2 bases not matched to a gene. The germline gives CDR1 SGHKS, CDR2 YYEKEE (reference sequence). The CDR3 totals 14 residues. Written as DNA, the CDR3 is TGTGCCAGCAGCTTTCCTAGCGGGAGAGAGACCCAGTACTTC. Its protein is CASSFPSGRETQYF.

V is TRBV27 and J is TRBJ2-6; possible D gene TRBD1, 5 bases. The germline V gene has CDR1 MNHEY and CDR2 SMNVEV (reference sequence). The CDR3 has 17 amino acids. The ends were cut back, 4 bases at V and 0 bases at J, with 13 bases in the middle. In DNA, the CDR3 is TGTGCCAGCAGTTCACGATGGGGCGTCTCTGGGGCCAACGTCCTGACTTTC. It yields the protein CASSSRWGVSGANVLTF.

V is TRBV6-5 and J is TRBJ1-1; 8 bases fit TRBD1. Trimming at V came to 0 bases and at J to 7 bases, leaving 4 bases not matched to a gene. The CDR3 consists of 14 residues. Germline V CDR1 and CDR2: MNHEY, SVGAGI. The CDR3 loop reads CASSYSAGGSEAFF. CDR3 bases: TGTGCCAGCAGTTACTCCGCAGGGGGCAGTGAAGCTTTCTTT.

This chain connects TRBV4-2 to TRBJ2-7; 8 bases match TRBD1. Germline V gene lookup returns CDR1 LGHNA and CDR2 YNFKEQ. The CDR3 extends over 16 amino acids. The ends lost 0 bases at V and 1 base at J; junction bases unmatched: 5. The CDR3 loop is CASSQERNRGSYEQYF. The CDR3, as DNA: TGTGCCAGCAGCCAAGAAAGAAACAGGGGGTCCTACGAGCAGTACTTC.

The rearrangement joins TRBV25-1 to TRBJ2-1; TRBD2 agrees at 7 bases. CDR3 length equals 16 residues. V trimming: 1 base; J trimming: 1 base; junction bases outside the gene matches: 4. In germline, CDR1 is MGHDK, CDR2 SYGVNS. The CDR3 DNA reads TGTGCCAGCAGTGAATTTGCGGGAGTGTCCTACAATGAGCAGTTCTTC. Amino acid sequence: CASSEFAGVSYNEQFF. The full variable domain, its missing parts supplied by reference TRBV25-1 and TRBJ2-1, is EADIYQTPRYLVIGTGKKITLECSQTMGHDKMYWYQQDPGMELHLIHYSYGVNSTEKGDLSSESTVSRIRTEHFPLTLESARPSHTSQYLCASSEFAGVSYNEQFFGPGTRLTVL.

The gene calls are TRBV5-5 and TRBJ2-1, with TRBD2 matching over 7 bases. V gave up 10 bases and J gave up 8 bases; unmatched junction bases: 12. The germline gives CDR1 SGHKS, CDR2 YYEKEE (reference sequence). The CDR3 consists of 13 residues. Here the CDR3 DNA reads TGTGCCGCGAGGACCGTGGGGGGGGATGAGCAGTTCTTC. This sequence encodes CAARTVGGDEQFF.

The table lists this clone with a count of one. This chain joins TRBV29-1 and TRBJ2-7; 9 nucleotides match TRBD2. The CDR3 loop spans 13 amino acids. Germline loops: CDR1 SQVTM, CDR2 ANQGSEA. Germline trimming cut 6 bases from V and 4 bases from J; bases unmatched to any gene: 7. In DNA, the CDR3 is TGCAGCGTGGTAGGACTAGCGAGGTACGAGCAGTACTTC. Encoded protein: CSVVGLARYEQYF.

As for this clone: The junction departs from the called germline gene at one end, perhaps through a read error. V usage is TRBV6-1 and J usage is TRBJ2-6; possible D gene TRBD1, 6 bases. This CDR3 spans 15 amino acids. Germline lookup yields CDR1 MNHNS and CDR2 SASEGT. DNA of the CDR3: TGTGTCAGCATCCTAGGGGGTTCTGGGGCCAACGTCCTGACTTTC. This encodes CVSILGGSGANVLTF.

The chain recombines TRBV15 with TRBJ1-1, with TRBD1 matching 7 bases. Unmatched junction bases numbered 9, after V lost 2 bases and J lost 0 bases. CDR3 size: 17 residues. CDR1 LNHNV and CDR2 YYDKDF come from the germline V gene (reference sequence). The CDR3: CATSRKGTVSMNTEAFF. The DNA for the CDR3 is TGTGCCACCAGCAGAAAAGGGACAGTATCCATGAACACTGAAGCTTTCTTT.

This chain links TRBV6-1 with TRBJ1-1; unclear D gene. CDR1 and CDR2 from the germline V gene are MNHNS and SASEGT. Between the trimmed V and J ends, which lost 2 bases and 1 base, there was a span of 8 bases. The CDR3 runs to 14 residues. The CDR3 loop reads CASSEYTGNTEAFF. Here the CDR3 DNA reads TGTGCCAGCAGTGAATATACGGGGAACACTGAAGCTTTCTTT.

In its sample, this clone was seen once. The chain employs TRBV7-6 and TRBJ1-3; D remains unclear. This CDR3 is 16 amino acids long. V was trimmed by 4 bases and J by 9 bases, leaving 22 bases between them. The germline CDR1 and CDR2 sequences are SGHVS and FNYEAQ. The CDR3 bases are TGTGCCAGCAGCTCCGCTGGGCCGCTCAACCATGGCACCATATATTTT. This gives the protein CASSSAGPLNHGTIYF.

The genes are TRBV7-2 and TRBJ1-6; the D gene is possibly TRBD1 (6 bases). Trimming cost V 6 bases and J 10 bases, with 16 bases left between them. This CDR3 has 14 residues. Germline CDR1 reads SGHTA; CDR2 reads FQGNSA. Here the CDR3 DNA reads TGTGCCAGCAGTTTCTCCACAGGGAAATCACCCCTCCACTTT. Its protein is CASSFSTGKSPLHF.